This T cell receptor (beta chain) was retrieved from a study of blood T cell repertoires in COVID-19. The repertoire was sequenced with immunoSEQ multiplex PCR; TCRdb's copy has only in-frame clones and lacks some. The sample comprises some 400,000 clones, about nine tenths of which are singletons, and about 1.7% rests with the top ten. V lost 6 bases to trimming and J lost 2 bases; unmatched junction nucleotides: 7. This CDR3 is built from 15 residues. Germline CDR1 reads SEHNR; CDR2 reads FQNEAQ (reference sequence). Sequenced input: PBMCs or T cells enriched from blood (not recorded which). This chain connects TRBV7-9 to TRBJ1-2; 9 nucleotides agree with TRBD1. The receptor was derived from a woman under 40 who had recovered from COVID-19. CDR3 coding DNA: TGTGCCAGCAGGCAGACAGGGGGTCTAAACTATGGCTACACCTTC. Translation gives CASRQTGGLNYGYTF.